Each of the 25 T cell receptor beta chains below was sequenced from the same sample in a study of PD-1 blockade in classical Hodgkin lymphoma (dated by TCRdb to the early 2020s). The time point label, read with the paper, signifies: cycle 1 day 1 (C1D1), immediately before nivolumab initiation. Every trial patient had relapsed following autologous stem cell transplantation, and prior brentuximab vedotin exposure was what differed among cohorts A, B and C. Libraries were made using the immunoSEQ multiplex PCR assay. TCRdb's version of the immuneACCESS table is confined to in-frame rearrangements and falls short of the full clone set. An unresolved V gene accounts for under half of the shortfall where checked; the remainder is of unknown origin. Within this sample are 30,000 or so clones, with 65% to 90% of them counted one time only. The top ten hold 25% to 40% of the sample. The sequencing used peripheral blood mononuclear cells (PBMCs), collected at baseline. The receptors derive from a human donor with classical Hodgkin lymphoma.

V usage is TRBV28 and J usage is TRBJ2-1, with TRBD2 identical over 12 bases. V was clipped by 4 bases and J by 1 base; unmatched bases: 8. The CDR3 totals 18 residues. Germline CDR1 reads MDHEN; CDR2 reads SYDVKM. As DNA, the CDR3 is TGTGCCAGCAGTTCCCTAGCGGGGGGGCTCGGGTCCTACAATGAGCAGTTCTTC. Protein product: CASSSLAGGLGSYNEQFF.

J is TRBJ1-5 and V is TRBV27; D remains unclear. The CDR3 is 14 residues long. Germline V gene data show CDR1 as MNHEY and CDR2 as SMNVEV (reference sequence). V was cut by 5 bases and J by 7 bases, with 15 bases left in between. Here the CDR3 DNA reads TGTGCCAGCAGTCCCGCCGACCCCTGGCAGCCCCAGCATTTT. The encoded protein is CASSPADPWQPQHF.

The chain couples TRBV19 to TRBJ1-3; D unclear. Germline V gives CDR1 LNHDA, CDR2 SQIVND (reference sequence). The V end was cut by 10 bases, the J end by 7 bases, with 14 bases between. The CDR3 totals 12 residues. CDR3: CATRTDGNTIYF. CDR3 bases: TGTGCCACTAGAACGGACGGGAACACCATATATTTT.

The V gene is TRBV7-2, the J gene TRBJ2-4; 7 bases align to TRBD2. The J segment lost 3 bases and the V segment lost 3 bases, leaving 14 bases of the junction unmatched. The CDR3 runs 18 residues. Looked up from germline, CDR1 is SGHTA and CDR2 is FQGNSA. The CDR3 nucleotides are TGTGCCAGCAGCTTCGGCGGGACTTCGGGCGGGAGCAAAAACATTCAGTACTTC. Protein product: CASSFGGTSGGSKNIQYF.

The J gene is TRBJ1-3, the V gene TRBV23-1; D is possibly TRBD1 (5 bases). TRBV23-1 is an open reading frame, and its role is uncertain. V was trimmed by 4 bases and J by 4 bases, leaving 23 bases between them. The CDR3 loop spans 18 amino acids. CDR3 nucleotides: TGCGCCAGCAGTCTATGCGGGGGGAGGGGCCCGTCGGGAAACACCATATATTTT. This encodes CASSLCGGRGPSGNTIYF.

The chain couples TRBV4-3 to TRBJ1-2, with D possibly being TRBD1 (5 bases). The CDR3 sequence is 16 residues long. The V end lost 3 bases, the J end lost 3 bases, and 17 bases lay between the germline ends. Per germline, CDR1 LGHNA and CDR2 YSLEER. DNA of the CDR3: TGCGCCAGCAGCCAGGGGCCCGGCCAAGCCGACTATGGCTACACCTTC. This gives the protein CASSQGPGQADYGYTF.

This clone has just a few counts. This sequence joins TRBV7-9 and TRBJ1-1; unclear D gene. V lost 5 bases to trimming and J lost 0 bases, with 4 bases between them. Germline V lookup: CDR1 SEHNR, CDR2 FQNEAQ (reference sequence). The CDR3 has 12 residues. In DNA form, the CDR3 reads TGTGCCAGCAGCCTCATGAACACTGAAGCTTTCTTT. Its translation is CASSLMNTEAFF.

This sequence joins TRBV30 and TRBJ2-3, with 9 bases aligning to TRBD2. The germline V gene has CDR1 GTSNPN and CDR2 SVGIG (reference sequence). The junction had 7 bases not matched to a gene; V was cut back by 0 bases and J by 6 bases. The CDR3 runs 15 residues. This CDR3 reads CAWSVMGGGADTQYF. CDR3 coding DNA: TGTGCCTGGAGTGTAATGGGCGGGGGGGCCGATACGCAGTATTTT.

The CDR3 sequence: CASRGDDEKLFF. In DNA, the CDR3 is TGTGCCAGCAGGGGGGACGATGAAAAACTGTTTTTT. The gene calls are TRBV2 and TRBJ1-4; possible D gene TRBD1, 5 bases. The CDR3 has 12 amino acids. V shed 6 bases and J shed 6 bases, with 8 bases lying between them. CDR1 and CDR2 from the germline V gene are SNHLY and FYNNEI.

The table lists this clone with a count of one. DNA for the CDR3: TGCGCCAGCAGCTCCGTTCTGGATTCACCCCTCCACTTT. Translated, it gives CASSSVLDSPLHF. The gene calls are TRBV5-1 and TRBJ1-6, with D unclear. V was clipped by 3 bases and J by 8 bases, with 9 bases between them. The CDR3 totals 13 residues. The germline V gene encodes CDR1 SGHRS and CDR2 YFSETQ. The full variable domain, in which reference TRBV5-1 and TRBJ1-6 provide the parts outside the CDR3, is KAGVTQTPRYLIKTRGQQVTLSCSPISGHRSVSWYQQTPGQGLQFLFEYFSETQRNKGNFPGRFSGRQFSNSRSEMNVSTLELGDSALYLCASSSVLDSPLHFGNGTRLTVT.

This chain links TRBV28 with TRBJ1-4; the D is unclear. Trimming pared 6 bases from V and 8 bases from J, leaving 19 bases between. Germline CDR1 reads MDHEN; CDR2 reads SYDVKM. The CDR3 has 15 amino acids. Written as DNA, the CDR3 is TGTGCCAGCAGGCCCGACATTTGGGGTAACGAAAAACTGTTTTTT. Protein product: CASRPDIWGNEKLFF.

This clone was seen a single time. The chain joins TRBV14 to TRBJ1-6, with no clear D. The V and J ends lost 0 bases and 0 bases respectively, with 3 bases between them. The CDR3 length is 15 residues. Germline assignment: CDR1 SGHDN and CDR2 FVKESK. The DNA for the CDR3 is TGTGCCAGCAGCCAAGACAGCTCCTATAATTCACCCCTCCACTTT. As protein: CASSQDSSYNSPLHF.

V is TRBV7-3 and J is TRBJ2-7; D may be TRBD2 (5 bases). Looked up from germline, CDR1 is SGHTA and CDR2 is FQGTGA. The CDR3 is 14 residues long. V was pared by 2 bases and J by 0 bases, with 8 bases between. CDR3 in DNA: TGTGCCAGCAGCTTAGAAGGGAGCTCCTACGAGCAGTACTTC. This gives the protein CASSLEGSSYEQYF.

Regarding this clone: The junction shows a germline mismatch at one end, possibly a read error. This chain joins TRBV7-8 and TRBJ1-1; TRBD1 is a possible D gene (6 bases). CDR1 and CDR2 from the germline V gene are SGHVS and FQNEAQ. The CDR3 length is 13 residues. CDR3 region: CASSRDRGAEAFF. The CDR3 DNA follows: TGTGCCAGCAGCCGTGATAGGGGGGCTGAGGCTTTCTTT.

The J gene is TRBJ1-6, the V gene TRBV5-1; a weak D match, TRBD1 (5 bases). The CDR3 covers 14 residues. The germline V gene has CDR1 SGHRS and CDR2 YFSETQ. V was clipped by 4 bases and J by 7 bases, with 12 bases between them. CDR3 coding DNA: TGCGCCAGCAGCATTGGGGGGGTCAATTCACCCCTCCACTTT. This encodes CASSIGGVNSPLHF.

The chain is built from TRBV5-6 and TRBJ2-2, with D perhaps being TRBD1 or TRBD2 (6 bases each). Between the trimmed V and J ends, which lost 5 bases and 4 bases, there was a span of 12 bases. CDR1 SGHDT and CDR2 YYEEEE come from the germline V gene. This CDR3 comprises 14 residues. CDR3 residues: CASSPWGATGELFF. The CDR3 coding sequence is TGTGCCAGCAGTCCCTGGGGGGCCACCGGGGAGCTGTTTTTT. The full variable domain, its missing parts supplied by reference TRBV5-6 and TRBJ2-2, is DAGVTQSPTHLIKTRGQQVTLRCSPKSGHDTVSWYQQALGQGPQFIFQYYEEEERQRGNFPDRFSGHQFPNYSSELNVNALLLGDSALYLCASSPWGATGELFFGEGSRLTVL.

The gene calls are TRBV9 and TRBJ2-2; TRBD2 matches at 9 bases. There are 16 residues in the CDR3. Trimming at V came to 4 bases and at J to 8 bases, leaving 12 bases not matched to a gene. Germline V gives CDR1 SGDLS, CDR2 YYNGEE. CDR3 sequence reads: CASSIRGGGAVGELFF. DNA for the CDR3: TGTGCCAGCAGCATTCGAGGCGGGGGGGCCGTTGGGGAGCTGTTTTTT.

V is TRBV7-2 and J is TRBJ1-1, with no clear D. The V and J ends lost 4 bases and 1 base respectively, with 10 bases between them. The germline V gene has CDR1 SGHTA and CDR2 FQGNSA. The length of the CDR3 is 14 residues. CDR3 sequence reads: CASSYQTGNTEAFF. The CDR3 DNA is TGTGCCAGCAGCTATCAGACGGGGAACACTGAAGCTTTCTTT.

The chain combines TRBV7-9 with TRBJ2-5; D is undetermined. This CDR3 comprises 11 residues. With 5 bases removed from V and 1 base from J, the gap between germline ends came to 2 bases. Germline CDR1 and CDR2: SEHNR and FQNEAQ (reference sequence). The CDR3 loop reads CASSLQETQYF. DNA of the CDR3: TGTGCCAGCAGCCTCCAAGAGACCCAGTACTTC.

This CDR3 reads CASSDLGLAGVHSYEQYF. The CDR3 bases are TGTGCCAGCAGTGACTTAGGACTAGCGGGGGTTCACTCCTACGAGCAGTACTTC. The chain carries TRBV6-1 and TRBJ2-7; TRBD2 matches at 13 bases. This CDR3 has 18 amino acids. Per germline, CDR1 MNHNS and CDR2 SASEGT. V was pared by 3 bases and J by 0 bases, with 8 bases of the junction left unmatched.

J is TRBJ1-6 and V is TRBV6-5, with TRBD1 as a possible D gene (6 bases). Germline CDR1 is MNHEY and CDR2 is SVGAGI. The CDR3 length is 15 residues. V lost 5 bases, J lost 2 bases, and 10 bases lay in between. CDR3 in amino acids: CASSIGTPYNSPLHF. Here the CDR3 DNA reads TGTGCCAGCAGTATTGGGACACCCTATAATTCACCCCTCCACTTT.

This clone was counted a single time. The chain uses TRBV28 and TRBJ1-1, with 8 bases fitting TRBD1. CDR3 length: 14 amino acids. The V gene's germline CDR1 is MDHEN and CDR2 SYDVKM. Germline trimming cut 7 bases from V and 0 bases from J; bases unmatched to any gene: 4. The CDR3 here is CASNTGQVNTEAFF. The CDR3 DNA follows: TGTGCCAGCAACACGGGACAGGTGAACACTGAAGCTTTCTTT.

The gene calls are TRBV27 and TRBJ1-2, with TRBD1 identical over 7 bases. Trimming removed 6 bases from V and 3 bases from J; junction bases left unmatched: 4. CDR1 is MNHEY and CDR2 is SMNVEV in the germline V gene (reference sequence). The CDR3 runs 13 residues. CDR3 DNA sequence: TGTGCCAGCAGCTCCGGGACAGACTATGGCTACACCTTC. Translating it yields CASSSGTDYGYTF.

This clone appeared a few times. The chain uses TRBV15 and TRBJ2-6, with TRBD1 matching over 7 bases. CDR3 length: 17 amino acids. Germline CDR1 is LNHNV and CDR2 is YYDKDF (reference sequence). Trimming removed 3 bases from V and 0 bases from J; junction bases left unmatched: 5. The CDR3 spells CATSRGTESSGANVLTF. The CDR3 DNA is TGTGCCACCAGCAGGGGGACAGAAAGCTCTGGGGCCAACGTCCTGACTTTC. The variable domain in full, with the rest retrieved from reference TRBV15 and TRBJ2-6, is DAMVIQNPRYQVTQFGKPVTLSCSQTLNHNVMYWYQQKSSQAPKLLFHYYDKDFNNEADTPDNFQSRRPNTSFCFLDIRSPGLGDTAMYLCATSRGTESSGANVLTFGAGSRLTVL.

This clone came up a few times. The chain recombines TRBV5-1 with TRBJ2-3; D ambiguous. The CDR3 totals 12 residues. V was shortened by 7 bases and J by 2 bases, with 8 bases between the two germline ends. CDR1 is SGHRS, CDR2 YFSETQ, per germline. CDR3 bases: TGCGCCAGCGCAGAAAACACAGATACGCAGTATTTT. Translation gives CASAENTDTQYF.